This T cell receptor beta chain was sequenced for a study of blood T cell repertoires in COVID-19. About the research overall: Researchers got acute and convalescent COVID-19 samples from the United States, Italy and Spain. T cells, B-cell-depleted T cells, or PBMCs supplied cDNA or gDNA.

In the authors' methods: Amplifying reference gene primers gave estimates of nucleated cell counts. The table came from immunoSEQ multiplex PCR; TCRdb's copy has only in-frame clones and leaves some out. The V and J calls and clone size are taken from that table; D and trimming were inferred from the DNA. The sample contains 200,000 to 300,000 clones, around 86% of which appear only once. Looked up from germline, CDR1 is SGHRS and CDR2 is YFSETQ. The CDR3 has 14 residues. Trimming shortened V by 0 bases and J by 3 bases, and 9 bases separated the two germline ends. Seattle researchers signed up patients amid active infection and tracked them longitudinally.

This chain connects TRBV5-1 to TRBJ1-2; possibly TRBD1 for D (6 bases). This TCR came from a woman aged 60-75 years with COVID-19, enrolled during active disease. Sequenced sample: peripheral blood. CDR3 region: CASSLETGYYGYTF. CDR3 nucleotide sequence: TGCGCCAGCAGCTTGGAAACAGGGTACTATGGCTACACCTTC.